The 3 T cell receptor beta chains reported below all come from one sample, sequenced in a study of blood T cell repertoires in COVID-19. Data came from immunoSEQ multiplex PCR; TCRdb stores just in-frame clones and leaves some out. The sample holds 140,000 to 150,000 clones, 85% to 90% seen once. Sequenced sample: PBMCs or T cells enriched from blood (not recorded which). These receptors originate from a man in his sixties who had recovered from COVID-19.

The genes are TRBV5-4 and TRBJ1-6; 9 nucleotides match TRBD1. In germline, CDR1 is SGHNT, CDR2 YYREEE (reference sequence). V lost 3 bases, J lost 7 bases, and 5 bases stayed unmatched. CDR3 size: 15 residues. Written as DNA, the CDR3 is TGTGCCAGCAGCTGGGAAGGACAGGGGAATTCACCCCTCCACTTT. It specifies CASSWEGQGNSPLHF.

The CDR3: CASSQVAGGYNEQFF. In DNA form, the CDR3 reads TGTGCCAGCAGCCAAGTTGCGGGAGGTTACAATGAGCAGTTCTTC. The chain employs TRBV3-1 (or the pseudogene TRBV3-2) and TRBJ2-1; 8 bases agree with TRBD2. The J segment lost 4 bases and the V segment lost 1 base, leaving 3 bases of the junction unmatched. The CDR3 has 15 residues. The V gene's germline CDR1 is LGHDT and CDR2 YNNKEL (reference sequence).

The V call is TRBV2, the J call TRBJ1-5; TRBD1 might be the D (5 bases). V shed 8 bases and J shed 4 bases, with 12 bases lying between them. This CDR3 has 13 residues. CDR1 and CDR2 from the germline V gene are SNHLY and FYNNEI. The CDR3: CASGAGFNQPQHF. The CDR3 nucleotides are TGTGCCAGCGGGGCAGGGTTTAATCAGCCCCAGCATTTT. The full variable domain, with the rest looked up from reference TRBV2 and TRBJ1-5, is EPEVTQTPSHQVTQMGQEVILRCVPISNHLYFYWYRQILGQKVEFLVSFYNNEISEKSEIFDDQFSVERPDGSNFTLKIRSTKLEDSAMYFCASGAGFNQPQHFGDGTRLSIL.